The 3 T cell receptor beta chains below all came from one sample that was sequenced in a study of cytomegalovirus exposure and HLA in healthy donors. Primers: 60 Vbeta forward and 13 Jbeta reverse. Profiled with immunoSEQ multiplex PCR; TCRdb holds only in-frame clones, not every one. The sample holds about 180,000 clones, 80% to 90% seen once. Sequencing was done on a sample of PBMCs. The receptors stem from a woman aged 18 to 35 in good health and CMV-seropositive.

The rearrangement joins TRBV7-8 to TRBJ2-1, with D perhaps matching TRBD2 (6 bases). V lost 10 bases, J lost 7 bases, and 20 bases lay in between. The germline gives CDR1 SGHVS, CDR2 FQNEAQ. The CDR3 runs 14 residues. CDR3 amino acids: CATGWAGFGNEQFF. CDR3 DNA: TGTGCCACCGGTTGGGCGGGGTTTGGGAATGAGCAGTTCTTC.

CDR3 sequence: CASKMSHGGADTGELFF. Written as DNA, the CDR3 is TGTGCCAGTAAAATGAGTCACGGGGGGGCCGACACCGGGGAGCTGTTTTTT. V usage is TRBV19 and J usage is TRBJ2-2; 8 nucleotides agree with TRBD2. The V segment lost 7 bases and the J segment 3 bases; nucleotides outside the gene matches: 13. The CDR3 totals 17 residues. In germline, CDR1 is LNHDA, CDR2 SQIVND (reference sequence).

This rearrangement joins TRBV29-1 to TRBJ2-1; D is unresolved. This CDR3 spans 12 amino acids. V was pared by 1 base and J by 4 bases, with 5 bases between. Germline CDR1 is SQVTM and CDR2 is ANQGSEA. CDR3 in DNA: TGCAGCGTTGAAGCGGTGTACAATGAGCAGTTCTTC. It is translated as CSVEAVYNEQFF.